This T cell receptor beta chain was retrieved from a study of CD8 T cells in Susac syndrome. Reverse transcription of about 0.45 to 1 ug RNA was performed with random hexamers. Multiplex immunoSEQ PCR targeted 54 Vbeta and 13 Jbeta TCR beta segments. TCRdb re-called the immunoSEQ multiplex PCR reads with MiXCR, one entry per CDR3 protein. Among approximately 210,000 distinct CDR3 sequences listed, 95% were seen once. This CDR3 has 16 amino acids. Looked up from germline, CDR1 is MNHEY and CDR2 is SVGAGI. The ends were cut back, 0 bases at V and 0 bases at J, with 11 bases in the middle. The sequence derives from a human donor with multiple sclerosis. Sequencing was carried out using CD4+ T cells from PBMCs. This rearrangement joins TRBV6-5 to TRBJ1-2; D ambiguous. The CDR3 loop reads CASSYSQALANYGYTF. The CDR3 DNA reads TGTGCCAGCAGTTACTCCCAGGCGTTAGCTAACTATGGCTACACCTTC.